This TCR beta chain was sequenced during a study of T cells after yellow fever vaccination (dated by TCRdb to about 2019). Turning to the overall study: Libraries from fractions with low cell numbers were prepared with the SMART-Seq v4 Ultra Low Input RNA kit. Bulk TCR alpha and beta repertoires were sequenced longitudinally to track T-cell clones before and after primary and booster YFV17D yellow fever vaccination. The cohort comprised two healthy male donors, one aged 18 to 30 and one aged 30 to 40 years. Blood was drawn at multiple timepoints before and after primary and secondary immunization, with bulk PBMC replicates and cell subsets isolated.

Broad study findings and their caveats: A small share of clonotypes was detected in both CD4 and CD8 compartments, with the overlap likely arising from convergent recombination. Compared with the primary T-cell response, the secondary T-cell response was weaker but faster, peaking on day 5 rather than day 15. The study included only two donors, which limits how far the findings can be generalized. Because abundant contaminating clonotypes from the bulk population could be contained in FACS-sorted repertoires, computational filtering was required. After the booster, most clones that had expanded after primary vaccination were detected again (approximately 96% of CD4 and more than 80% of CD8), suggesting broad maintenance of memory.

Synthesis of TCR cDNA relied on 5'RACE template switching, a step that introduced a universal primer site along with unique molecular identifiers. Priming of cDNA synthesis was performed from both the TCR alpha and TCR beta constant segments. Library amplification used two PCR steps, and the second PCR step added sample barcodes and sequencing adapters. Sequencing of libraries was performed on Illumina HiSeq 2500 (2x100 bp) or NovaSeq (2x150 bp). Processing in the source paper ran as follows. Demultiplexing of reads and collapsing into UMI consensus sequences were performed with MIGEC, and V(D)J alignment was carried out with MiXCR. Vaccine-responding clonotypes were identified with edgeR using replicate PBMC samples, with FDR below 0.01 and a log2 fold change above 5 up to day 15 being required. CD4 or CD8 identity was assigned to each bulk clonotype according to whether the clonotype was present at higher abundance in the sequenced CD4 repertoire or the sequenced CD8 repertoire. The raw public data were reprocessed by TCRdb itself: fastp quality trimming at Q25, MiXCR clonotype calling, in-frame beta chains only. Under each unique CDR3 protein, matching rows form one entry showing the most common genes and DNA. The V and J calls follow TCRdb's processing rather than the paper's. This sample is represented by about 260,000 distinct CDR3 sequences; roughly 13% of them were singletons. Together, the top ten hold roughly 0.5% of the sample.

The meaning of the sample's treatment or condition label: live attenuated yellow fever vaccine strain. A standard Ficoll-Paque protocol was used to isolate PBMCs from peripheral blood. CD4 and CD8 T-cell fractions were isolated with Dynabeads CD4 and CD8 positive selection kits. TriZol was used to extract RNA from bulk PBMCs, from CD4 and CD8 fractions, and from dextramer-positive and dextramer-negative fractions. Trimming removed 1 base from V and 4 bases from J, leaving 7 bases between the germline ends. CDR1 is given as MGHRA and CDR2 as YSYEKL, both from the germline V gene. Counted from cysteine to phenylalanine, this CDR3 has 13 amino acids. Here the CDR3 DNA is all that survives: 39 bases in frame from base 1. As concerns this clonotype: Its antigen has not been determined. No much larger clonotype is one base removed from it; base qualities were not supplied.

The chain was built from TRBV4-1 and TRBJ2-5; the D region possibly corresponds to TRBD1 (5 bases align). The source of this sequence is a man younger than 45 who received the YFV17D yellow fever vaccine. Specimen: CD4+ T cells sorted from PBMCs, collected 45 days after the yellow fever booster vaccination. The DNA reads as follows: TGCGCCAGCAGCCAAGGTACAGGAGAGACCCAGTACTTC. Translated, this gives CASSQGTGETQYF.